One TCR beta chain is described in this entry. This CDR3 spans 14 amino acids. With 8 bases clipped from V and 2 bases from J, the junction kept 7 bases outside the gene matches. Per the germline V gene, CDR1 is SNHLY and CDR2 is FYNNEI. Authors' data handling: Quantification of nucleated cells was approximated via reference gene primer amplification. Method: immunoSEQ multiplex PCR; TCRdb's copy keeps in-frame clones and lacks some. D and trimming were read from the DNA, whereas the V and J calls and clone size are those reported in that table. This sample yields under 60,000 clones, of which over 65% are seen a single time; less than 5.5% belongs to the top ten. The entry originates in a study of blood T cell repertoires in COVID-19. Overall study: Specimens from acute and convalescent COVID-19 originated in the United States, Italy and Spain. T cells, B-cell-depleted T cells, or PBMCs supplied cDNA or gDNA.

This clonotype was obtained from a human donor in a cohort sampled during active COVID-19. This chain links TRBV2 with TRBJ2-7, with TRBD1 identical over 9 bases. Sequencing was carried out using peripheral blood. CDR3 region: CASHPDRGTYEQYF. DNA for the CDR3: TGTGCCAGCCACCCGGACAGGGGTACCTACGAGCAGTACTTC. Complete variable domain (other parts from reference TRBV2 and TRBJ2-7): EPEVTQTPSHQVTQMGQEVILRCVPISNHLYFYWYRQILGQKVEFLVSFYNNEISEKSEIFDDQFSVERPDGSNFTLKIRSTKLEDSAMYFCASHPDRGTYEQYFGPGTRLTVT.